Listed below are T cell receptor beta chains from one sample, sequenced in a study of blood T cell repertoires in COVID-19. The method was immunoSEQ multiplex PCR; TCRdb's version includes in-frame clones alone and lacks a portion of them. The sample contains under 85,000 clones, about 85% of which appear only once. What was sequenced was peripheral blood. All receptors come from a man between 60 and 70 years old with active or convalescent COVID-19. Both conserved end residues are part of each CDR3. D genes are given only for firm matches. A row's size may be missing; if present it is once, few, many or a size class.

DNA: TGCGCCAGCAGCAATGACAGGGTCTATGGCTACACCTTC
CDR3: CASSNDRVYGYTF
size: -
V: TRBV4-3
D: TRBD1
J: TRBJ1-2

DNA: TGTGCCAGCAGCTATACCGGGACAGGGTGGGACGAAAAACTGTTTTTT
CDR3: CASSYTGTGWDEKLFF
size: -
V: TRBV13
D: TRBD1
J: TRBJ1-4

DNA: TGTGCCCTGACGAAGGGGGCGCATTACGAGCAGTACTTC
CDR3: CALTKGAHYEQYF
size: -
V: TRBV13
D: TRBD1
J: TRBJ2-7

DNA: TGTGCCAGCAGCTTAGCGCAAGGGACTGCTAATGAAAAACTGTTTTTT
CDR3: CASSLAQGTANEKLFF
size: -
V: TRBV7-6
D: -
J: TRBJ1-4

DNA: TGTGCGACTAGCGGGGAAACTAGCACAGATACGCAGTATTTT
CDR3: CATSGETSTDTQYF
size: many
V: TRBV7-9
D: TRBD2
J: TRBJ2-3

DNA: TGTGCCAGCAGCTTGGGGTGGAGTAATTCACCCCTCCACTTT
CDR3: CASSLGWSNSPLHF
size: -
V: TRBV5-4
D: -
J: TRBJ1-6

DNA: TGCGCCAGCAGCCAAGGCAGGGACATGAGTTATGGCTACACCTTC
CDR3: CASSQGRDMSYGYTF
size: once
V: TRBV4-1
D: -
J: TRBJ1-2

DNA: TGTGCCATCGGACAGGCAGGCCCACCCACCTACGAGCAGTACTTC
CDR3: CAIGQAGPPTYEQYF
size: -
V: TRBV10-3
D: TRBD1
J: TRBJ2-7

DNA: TGTGCCAGCAGTTACCCTCGACAGGGGGTTAACATTCAGTACTTC
CDR3: CASSYPRQGVNIQYF
size: -
V: TRBV6-5
D: TRBD1
J: TRBJ2-4

DNA: TGTGCCACCAGCGCTAGCGGGGGGGCATATGAGCAGTTCTTC
CDR3: CATSASGGAYEQFF
size: once
V: TRBV24-1
D: TRBD2
J: TRBJ2-1

DNA: TGTGCCAGCAGTTACTCTGGGGGGAGGGGCAATCAGCCCCAGCATTTT
CDR3: CASSYSGGRGNQPQHF
size: -
V: TRBV6-2/TRBV6-3
D: -
J: TRBJ1-5

DNA: TGTGCCAGCAGTTCCAACAGGGGTATGTACGAGCAGTACTTC
CDR3: CASSSNRGMYEQYF
size: -
V: TRBV2
D: TRBD1
J: TRBJ2-7

DNA: TGTGCCAGCAAAGGGGAATTGTCCTACGAGCAGTACTTC
CDR3: CASKGELSYEQYF
size: -
V: TRBV6-6
D: -
J: TRBJ2-7

DNA: TGTGCCTGGAGCCCCCTTATGACTGAAGCTTTCTTT
CDR3: CAWSPLMTEAFF
size: -
V: TRBV30
D: -
J: TRBJ1-1

DNA: TGTGCCAGCAGGCGCCGGGGGACAGGGGCTGTCCAGCAGCAGTTCTTC
CDR3: CASRRRGTGAVQQQFF
size: once
V: TRBV7-2
D: TRBD1
J: TRBJ2-1

DNA: TGTGCCACTGCGCGGGGGGCCACGGAGACCCAGTACTTC
CDR3: CATARGATETQYF
size: -
V: TRBV12-3/TRBV12-4
D: TRBD2
J: TRBJ2-5

DNA: TGTGCCAGCAGTTACGGAGGAGGGGGCAAACAGTTCTTC
CDR3: CASSYGGGGKQFF
size: -
V: TRBV6-2/TRBV6-3
D: -
J: TRBJ2-1

DNA: TGTGCCAGCTCACCGGGACTTTCTAACTACGAGCAGTACTTC
CDR3: CASSPGLSNYEQYF
size: -
V: TRBV18
D: -
J: TRBJ2-7

DNA: TGTGCCAGCAGTATCTTTGGACTAGCGGGGGTTACTTATACGCAGTATTTT
CDR3: CASSIFGLAGVTYTQYF
size: -
V: TRBV7-8
D: TRBD2
J: TRBJ2-3

DNA: TGTGCCAGCAGCCAGGGACAGGGAGAGACCCAGTACTTC
CDR3: CASSQGQGETQYF
size: -
V: TRBV12-3/TRBV12-4
D: TRBD1
J: TRBJ2-5

DNA: TGTGCCAGCTCACCACGGCTCAGGGGCACTGGGAACTTCTATGGCTACACCTTC
CDR3: CASSPRLRGTGNFYGYTF
size: -
V: TRBV18
D: -
J: TRBJ1-2

DNA: TGTGCCAGCAGGGGGCTCTCTGCTAATGAAAAACTGTTTTTT
CDR3: CASRGLSANEKLFF
size: -
V: TRBV6-5
D: -
J: TRBJ1-4

DNA: TGTGCCAGCTCACCTTTTACAGGGGGCAATGAGCAGTTCTTC
CDR3: CASSPFTGGNEQFF
size: -
V: TRBV18
D: TRBD1
J: TRBJ2-1

DNA: TGTGCCAGCAGTCCCCTCCCGGGACAGGGAAAGAACGAGCAGTACTTC
CDR3: CASSPLPGQGKNEQYF
size: -
V: TRBV6-2/TRBV6-3
D: TRBD1
J: TRBJ2-7

DNA: TGCAGCGGACAGACGGGCACTGAAGCTTTCTTT
CDR3: CSGQTGTEAFF
size: -
V: TRBV29-1
D: -
J: TRBJ1-1

DNA: TGTGCCAGCTCAACCGGGGGGCGAGTAGGTGGCTACACCTTC
CDR3: CASSTGGRVGGYTF
size: -
V: TRBV6-5
D: -
J: TRBJ1-2

DNA: TGTGCCAGCAGTTTAGAGGCCGGTCTCGGAAACACCATATATTTT
CDR3: CASSLEAGLGNTIYF
size: -
V: TRBV27
D: -
J: TRBJ1-3

DNA: TGTGCCAGCAGCTTAGCGCAGGGCAAGCAAGAGACCCAGTACTTC
CDR3: CASSLAQGKQETQYF
size: -
V: TRBV7-2
D: -
J: TRBJ2-5

DNA: TGTGCCAGCAGCTTAGGGACAGGGCCTAGGCCCCAGCATTTT
CDR3: CASSLGTGPRPQHF
size: -
V: TRBV7-2
D: TRBD1
J: TRBJ1-5

DNA: TGTGCCAGCAGCCCCCAAGGGAGGATTCAGAACACTGAAGCTTTCTTT
CDR3: CASSPQGRIQNTEAFF
size: -
V: TRBV7-9
D: -
J: TRBJ1-1

DNA: TGTGCCACCAGCAGAGCGGGACTAGCGGGTGCAGATACGCAGTATTTT
CDR3: CATSRAGLAGADTQYF
size: -
V: TRBV15
D: TRBD2
J: TRBJ2-3

DNA: TGTGCCAGCAGCTTAGATCCCCAGGGGGAATATGGCTACACCTTC
CDR3: CASSLDPQGEYGYTF
size: few
V: TRBV7-6
D: TRBD1
J: TRBJ1-2

DNA: TGTGCTAGTGGTCCAGACAGTAGCCGGGAGCTGTTTTTT
CDR3: CASGPDSSRELFF
size: few
V: TRBV12-5
D: -
J: TRBJ2-2

DNA: TGTGCCAGCAGCCGGGGGACGGCGAACACTGAAGCTTTCTTT
CDR3: CASSRGTANTEAFF
size: -
V: TRBV11-2
D: -
J: TRBJ1-1

DNA: TGTGCCAGTAGTATAAACAGGGGCACCCCTAGCACAGATACGCAGTATTTT
CDR3: CASSINRGTPSTDTQYF
size: -
V: TRBV19
D: TRBD1
J: TRBJ2-3

DNA: TGTGCCAGCTCATCAGGGTACTACGAGCAGTACTTC
CDR3: CASSSGYYEQYF
size: few
V: TRBV18
D: -
J: TRBJ2-7

DNA: TGTGCCAGCAGCTTAGATTCGGCAGGGGCCTACGAGCAGTACTTC
CDR3: CASSLDSAGAYEQYF
size: few
V: TRBV7-9
D: -
J: TRBJ2-7

DNA: TGCAGCGTTGAAGAAGGGGGCGCCGGCAATCAGCCCCAGCATTTT
CDR3: CSVEEGGAGNQPQHF
size: -
V: TRBV29-1
D: TRBD1
J: TRBJ1-5

DNA: TGTGCCAGCAGCGTAGGGACTAGCGGTGAGCAGTTCTTC
CDR3: CASSVGTSGEQFF
size: -
V: TRBV9
D: TRBD2
J: TRBJ2-1

DNA: TGTGCCAGCAGTTACTCGACAGTTTATGGCTACACCTTC
CDR3: CASSYSTVYGYTF
size: -
V: TRBV6-6
D: -
J: TRBJ1-2

DNA: TGTGCCAGCAGCATAACAGGAGAAACTAATGAAAAACTGTTTTTT
CDR3: CASSITGETNEKLFF
size: -
V: TRBV27
D: -
J: TRBJ1-4

DNA: TGTGCCAGCAGCTTACCCAACAGGGGAGCTAACTATGGCTACACCTTC
CDR3: CASSLPNRGANYGYTF
size: -
V: TRBV5-4
D: TRBD1
J: TRBJ1-2

DNA: TGTGCCAGCAGCTCGGGACAGAACACTGAAGCTTTCTTT
CDR3: CASSSGQNTEAFF
size: -
V: TRBV13
D: -
J: TRBJ1-1

DNA: TGTGCCAGCAGCCCCCATAGGGGCCGCGAAACGCAGTATTTT
CDR3: CASSPHRGRETQYF
size: -
V: TRBV5-8
D: -
J: TRBJ2-3